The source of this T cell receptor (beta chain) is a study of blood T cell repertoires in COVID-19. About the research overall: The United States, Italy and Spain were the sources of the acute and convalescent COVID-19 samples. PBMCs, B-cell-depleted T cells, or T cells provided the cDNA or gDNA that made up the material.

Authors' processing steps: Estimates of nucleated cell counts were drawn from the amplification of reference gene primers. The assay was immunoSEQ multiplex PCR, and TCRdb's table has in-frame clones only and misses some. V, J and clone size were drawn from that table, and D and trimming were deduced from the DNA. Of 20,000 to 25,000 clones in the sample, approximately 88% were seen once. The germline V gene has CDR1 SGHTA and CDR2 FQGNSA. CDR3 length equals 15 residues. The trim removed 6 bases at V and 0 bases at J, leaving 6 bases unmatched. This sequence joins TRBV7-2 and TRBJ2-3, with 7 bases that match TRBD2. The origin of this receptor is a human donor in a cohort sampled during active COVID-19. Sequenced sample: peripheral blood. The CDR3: CASSPGGSSTDTQYF. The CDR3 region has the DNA TGTGCCAGCAGTCCGGGGGGATCTAGCACAGATACGCAGTATTTT.